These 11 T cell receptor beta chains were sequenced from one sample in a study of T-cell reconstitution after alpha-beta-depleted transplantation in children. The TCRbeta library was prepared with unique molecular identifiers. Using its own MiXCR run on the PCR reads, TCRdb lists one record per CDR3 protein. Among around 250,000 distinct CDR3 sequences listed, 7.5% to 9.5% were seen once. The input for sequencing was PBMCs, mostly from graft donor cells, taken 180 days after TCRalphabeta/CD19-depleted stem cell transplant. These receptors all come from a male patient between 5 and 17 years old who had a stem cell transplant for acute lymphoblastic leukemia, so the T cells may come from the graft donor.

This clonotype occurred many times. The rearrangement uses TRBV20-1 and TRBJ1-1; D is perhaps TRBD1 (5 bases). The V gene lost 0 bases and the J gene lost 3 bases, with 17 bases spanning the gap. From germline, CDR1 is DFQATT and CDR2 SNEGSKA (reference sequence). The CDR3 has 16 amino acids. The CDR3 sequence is CSARDLFGGWDTEAFF. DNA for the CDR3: TGCAGTGCTAGAGACTTGTTCGGGGGGTGGGACACTGAAGCTTTCTTT.

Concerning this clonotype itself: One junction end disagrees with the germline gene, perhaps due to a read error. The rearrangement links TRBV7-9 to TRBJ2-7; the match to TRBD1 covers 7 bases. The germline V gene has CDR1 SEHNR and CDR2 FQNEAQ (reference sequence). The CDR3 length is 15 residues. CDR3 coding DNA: TGCGCCAGCAGCGTGGGACAGCCTACGATCTACGAGCAGTACTTC. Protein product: CASSVGQPTIYEQYF.

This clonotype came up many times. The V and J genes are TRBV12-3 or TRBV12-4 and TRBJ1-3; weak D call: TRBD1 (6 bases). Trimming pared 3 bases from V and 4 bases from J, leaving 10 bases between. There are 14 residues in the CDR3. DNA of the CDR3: TGTGCCAGCAGTTTTCGGACAGAGGGAAACACCATATATTTT. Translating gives CASSFRTEGNTIYF.

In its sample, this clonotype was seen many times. The CDR3 sequence: CASSLWGRPWSSYNEQFF. The CDR3 coding sequence is TGTGCCAGCAGTTTATGGGGGAGGCCATGGAGCTCCTACAATGAGCAGTTCTTC. The chain has TRBV27 and TRBJ2-1, with D maybe TRBD2 (6 bases). The germline gives CDR1 MNHEY, CDR2 SMNVEV (reference sequence). V shed 1 base and J shed 0 bases, with 16 bases lying between them. This CDR3 comprises 18 residues.

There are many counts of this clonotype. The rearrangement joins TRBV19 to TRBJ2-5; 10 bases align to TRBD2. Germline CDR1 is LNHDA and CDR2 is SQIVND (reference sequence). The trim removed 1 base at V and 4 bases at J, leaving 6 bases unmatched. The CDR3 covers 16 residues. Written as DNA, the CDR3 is TGTGCCAGTAGTATAGGCCATAGCGGGGGGCCAGAGACCCAGTACTTC. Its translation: CASSIGHSGGPETQYF.

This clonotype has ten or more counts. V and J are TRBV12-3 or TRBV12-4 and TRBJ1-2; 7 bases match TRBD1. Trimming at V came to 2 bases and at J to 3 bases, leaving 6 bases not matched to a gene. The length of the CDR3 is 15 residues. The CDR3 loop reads CASSLRTGKYYGYTF. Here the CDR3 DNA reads TGTGCCAGCAGTTTAAGGACAGGCAAATACTATGGCTACACCTTC.

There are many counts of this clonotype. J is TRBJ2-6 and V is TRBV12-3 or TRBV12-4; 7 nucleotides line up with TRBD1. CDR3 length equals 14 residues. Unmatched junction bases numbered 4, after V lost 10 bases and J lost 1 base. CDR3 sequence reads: CAIQGESGANVLTF. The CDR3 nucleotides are TGTGCCATCCAGGGGGAATCTGGGGCCAACGTCCTGACTTTC.

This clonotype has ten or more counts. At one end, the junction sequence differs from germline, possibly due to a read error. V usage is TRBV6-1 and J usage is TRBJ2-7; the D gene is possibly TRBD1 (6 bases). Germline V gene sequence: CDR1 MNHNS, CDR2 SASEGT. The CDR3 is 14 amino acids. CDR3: CASRGAVIVYEQYF. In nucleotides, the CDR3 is TGTGCGAGCAGGGGAGCGGTGATCGTGTACGAGCAGTACTTC.

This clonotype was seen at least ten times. The CDR3 DNA sequence: TGTGCCAGCAGTTACTCGAGACCCGGGACAGGGGGTTGGCAGCCCCAGCATTTT. As protein: CASSYSRPGTGGWQPQHF. The chain uses TRBV6-5 and TRBJ1-5; 11 bases map to TRBD1. CDR1 is MNHEY, CDR2 SVGAGI, per germline. The V segment lost 0 bases and the J segment 7 bases; nucleotides outside the gene matches: 11. The CDR3 contains 18 residues.

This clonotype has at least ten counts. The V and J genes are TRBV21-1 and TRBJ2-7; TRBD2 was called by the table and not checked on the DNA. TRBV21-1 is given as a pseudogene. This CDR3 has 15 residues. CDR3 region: CASSSHPSGMHEQYF. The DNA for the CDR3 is TGTGCCAGCAGCAGTCATCCTAGCGGGATGCACGAGCAGTACTTC.

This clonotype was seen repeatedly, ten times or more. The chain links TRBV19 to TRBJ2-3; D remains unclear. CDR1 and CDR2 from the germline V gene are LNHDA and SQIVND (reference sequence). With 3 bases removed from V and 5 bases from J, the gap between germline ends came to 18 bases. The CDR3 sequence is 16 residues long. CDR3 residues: CASSISKGLLRDTQYF. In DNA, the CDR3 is TGTGCCAGTAGTATTTCTAAAGGGCTCCTCAGAGATACGCAGTATTTT.